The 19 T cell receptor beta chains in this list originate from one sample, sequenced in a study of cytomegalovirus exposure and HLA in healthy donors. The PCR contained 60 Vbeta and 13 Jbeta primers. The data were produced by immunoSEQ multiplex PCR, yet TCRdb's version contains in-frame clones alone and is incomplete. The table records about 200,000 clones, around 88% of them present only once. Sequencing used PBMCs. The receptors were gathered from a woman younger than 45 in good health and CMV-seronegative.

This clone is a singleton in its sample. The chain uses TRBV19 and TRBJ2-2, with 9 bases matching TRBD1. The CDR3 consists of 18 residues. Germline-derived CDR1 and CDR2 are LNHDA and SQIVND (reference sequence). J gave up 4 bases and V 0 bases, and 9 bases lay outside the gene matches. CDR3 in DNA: TGTGCCAGTAGTATAGATCGCGGGACAGGGTCGAGCACCGGGGAGCTGTTTTTT. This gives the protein CASSIDRGTGSSTGELFF.

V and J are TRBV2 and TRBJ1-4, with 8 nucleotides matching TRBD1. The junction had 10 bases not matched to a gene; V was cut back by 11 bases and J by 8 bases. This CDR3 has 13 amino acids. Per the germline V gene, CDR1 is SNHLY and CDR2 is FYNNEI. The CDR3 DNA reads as TGTGCCGGAACCGGGACAGGCTCAGAAAAACTGTTTTTT. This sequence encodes CAGTGTGSEKLFF.

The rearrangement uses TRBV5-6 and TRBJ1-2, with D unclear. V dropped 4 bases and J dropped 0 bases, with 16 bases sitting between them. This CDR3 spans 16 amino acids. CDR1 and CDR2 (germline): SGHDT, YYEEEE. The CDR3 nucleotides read TGTGCCAGCAGCCTAGACTATAGGGCTGCTAACTATGGCTACACCTTC. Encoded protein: CASSLDYRAANYGYTF.

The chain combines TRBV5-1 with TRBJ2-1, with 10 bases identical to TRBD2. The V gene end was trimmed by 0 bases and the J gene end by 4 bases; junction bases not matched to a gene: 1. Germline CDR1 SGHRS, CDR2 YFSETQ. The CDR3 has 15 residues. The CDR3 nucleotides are TGCGCCAGCAGCTTGGAGCGGGGGGGATACAATGAGCAGTTCTTC. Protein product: CASSLERGGYNEQFF.

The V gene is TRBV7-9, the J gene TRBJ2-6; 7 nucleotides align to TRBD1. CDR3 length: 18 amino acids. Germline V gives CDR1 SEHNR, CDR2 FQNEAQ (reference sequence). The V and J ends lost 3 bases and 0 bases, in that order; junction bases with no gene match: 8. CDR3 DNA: TGTGCCAGCAGCTTCGCAGGGGGTTCAAGCTCTGGGGCCAACGTCCTGACTTTC. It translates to CASSFAGGSSSGANVLTF.

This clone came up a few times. The CDR3 sequence is CASTAGLSEQYF. As DNA, the CDR3 is TGTGCCAGCACCGCGGGCCTGAGTGAGCAGTACTTC. The chain is built from TRBV7-9 and TRBJ2-7; a possible D gene is TRBD2 (5 bases). Germline V gives CDR1 SEHNR, CDR2 FQNEAQ (reference sequence). There are 12 residues in the CDR3. V was pared by 7 bases and J by 7 bases, with 14 bases between. The entire variable domain, with the rest obtained from reference TRBV7-9 and TRBJ2-7, is as follows: DTGVSQNPRHKITKRGQNVTFRCDPISEHNRLYWYRQTLGQGPEFLTYFQNEAQLEKSRLLSDRFSAERPKGSFSTLEIQRTEQGDSAMYLCASTAGLSEQYFGPGTRLTVT.

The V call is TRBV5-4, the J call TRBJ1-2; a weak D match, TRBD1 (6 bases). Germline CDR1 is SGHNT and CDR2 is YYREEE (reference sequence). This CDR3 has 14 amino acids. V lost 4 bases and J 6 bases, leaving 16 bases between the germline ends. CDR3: CASSVSYRVDGYTF. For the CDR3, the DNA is TGTGCCAGCAGCGTCTCATACAGGGTAGATGGCTACACCTTC.

The CDR3 region is CASRMERDSYEQYF. Here the CDR3 DNA reads TGTGCCAGCCGGATGGAGAGGGACTCCTACGAGCAGTACTTC. The rearrangement uses TRBV6-1 and TRBJ2-7, with D possibly being TRBD2 (5 bases). CDR3 length equals 14 residues. Looked up from germline, CDR1 is MNHNS and CDR2 is SASEGT. Between the trimmed V and J ends, which lost 8 bases and 0 bases, there was a span of 14 bases.

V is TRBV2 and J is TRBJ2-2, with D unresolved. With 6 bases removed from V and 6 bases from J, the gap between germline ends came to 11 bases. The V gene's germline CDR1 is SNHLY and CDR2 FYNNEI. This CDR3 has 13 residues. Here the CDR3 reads CASRETQAGELFF. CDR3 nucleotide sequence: TGTGCCAGCAGGGAGACCCAAGCCGGGGAGCTGTTTTTT. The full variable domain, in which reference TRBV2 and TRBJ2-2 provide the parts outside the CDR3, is EPEVTQTPSHQVTQMGQEVILRCVPISNHLYFYWYRQILGQKVEFLVSFYNNEISEKSEIFDDQFSVERPDGSNFTLKIRSTKLEDSAMYFCASRETQAGELFFGEGSRLTVL.

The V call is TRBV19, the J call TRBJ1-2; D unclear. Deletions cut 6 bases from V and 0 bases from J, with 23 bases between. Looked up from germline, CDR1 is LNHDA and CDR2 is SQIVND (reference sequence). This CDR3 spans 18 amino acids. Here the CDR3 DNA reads TGTGCCAGTAGCACTGGAGTTATCTCCCACCTAGCTAACTATGGCTACACCTTC. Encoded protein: CASSTGVISHLANYGYTF.

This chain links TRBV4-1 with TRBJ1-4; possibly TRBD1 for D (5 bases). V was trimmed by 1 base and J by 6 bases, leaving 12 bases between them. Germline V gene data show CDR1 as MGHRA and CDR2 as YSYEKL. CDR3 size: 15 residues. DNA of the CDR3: TGCGCCAGCAGCCAAGTCGGGGGAAGAGATGAAAAACTGTTTTTT. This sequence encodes CASSQVGGRDEKLFF.

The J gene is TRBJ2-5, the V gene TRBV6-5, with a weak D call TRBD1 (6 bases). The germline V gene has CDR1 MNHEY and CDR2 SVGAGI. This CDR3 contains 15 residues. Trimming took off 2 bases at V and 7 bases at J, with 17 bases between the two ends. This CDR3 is CASSYNRDLRMTQYF. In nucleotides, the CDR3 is TGTGCCAGCAGTTACAACAGGGACCTGCGTATGACCCAGTACTTC.

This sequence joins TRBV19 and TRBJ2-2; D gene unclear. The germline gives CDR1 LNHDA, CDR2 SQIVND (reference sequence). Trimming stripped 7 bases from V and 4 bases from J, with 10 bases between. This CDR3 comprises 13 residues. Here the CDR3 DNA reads TGTGCCAGTAATACGGGTGGCACCGGGGAGCTGTTTTTT. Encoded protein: CASNTGGTGELFF.

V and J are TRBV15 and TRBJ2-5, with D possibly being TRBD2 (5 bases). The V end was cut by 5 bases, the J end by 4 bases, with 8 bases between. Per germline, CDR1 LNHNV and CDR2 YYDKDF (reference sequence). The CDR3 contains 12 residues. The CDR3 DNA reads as TGTGCCACCAGCTCGGGGAGAGAGACCCAGTACTTC. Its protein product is CATSSGRETQYF.

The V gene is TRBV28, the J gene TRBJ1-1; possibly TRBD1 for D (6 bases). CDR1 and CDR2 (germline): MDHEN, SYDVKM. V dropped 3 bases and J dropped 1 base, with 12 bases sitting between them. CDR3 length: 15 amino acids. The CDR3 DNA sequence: TGTGCCAGCAGTTTTATAACAGGGAGGAACACTGAAGCTTTCTTT. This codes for CASSFITGRNTEAFF.

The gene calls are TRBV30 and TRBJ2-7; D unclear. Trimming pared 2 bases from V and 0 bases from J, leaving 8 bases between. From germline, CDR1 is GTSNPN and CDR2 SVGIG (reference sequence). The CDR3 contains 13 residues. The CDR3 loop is CAWSIDNSYEQYF. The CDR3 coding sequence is TGTGCCTGGAGTATCGACAACTCCTACGAGCAGTACTTC.

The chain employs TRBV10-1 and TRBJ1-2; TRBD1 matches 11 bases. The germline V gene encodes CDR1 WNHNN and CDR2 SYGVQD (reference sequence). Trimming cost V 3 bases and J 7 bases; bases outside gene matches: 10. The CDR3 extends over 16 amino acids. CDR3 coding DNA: TGCGCCAGCAGTGACCCTGGACAGGGGGCGCAGGGTGGCTACACCTTC. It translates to CASSDPGQGAQGGYTF.

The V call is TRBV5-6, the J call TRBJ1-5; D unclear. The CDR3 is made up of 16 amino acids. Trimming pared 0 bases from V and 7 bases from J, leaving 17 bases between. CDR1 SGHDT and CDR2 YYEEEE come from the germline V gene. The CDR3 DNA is TGTGCCAGCAGCTTGGAAATAATTTGGGCGGGGCAGCCCCAGCATTTT. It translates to CASSLEIIWAGQPQHF.

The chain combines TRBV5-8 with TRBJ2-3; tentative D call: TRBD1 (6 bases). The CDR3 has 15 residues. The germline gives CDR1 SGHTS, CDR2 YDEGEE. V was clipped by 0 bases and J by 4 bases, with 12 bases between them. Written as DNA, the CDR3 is TGTGCCAGCAGCTTGGGAAGACAGGCCGCAGATACGCAGTATTTT. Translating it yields CASSLGRQAADTQYF. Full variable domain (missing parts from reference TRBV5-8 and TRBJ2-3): EAGVTQSPTHLIKTRGQQATLRCSPISGHTSVYWYQQALGLGLQFLLWYDEGEERNRGNFPPRFSGRQFPNYSSELNVNALELEDSALYLCASSLGRQAADTQYFGPGTRLTVL.